The 14 T cell receptor beta chains listed next were all sequenced from one sample in a study of blood T cell repertoires in COVID-19. The assay was immunoSEQ multiplex PCR, and TCRdb's table has in-frame clones only and misses some. Here the sample spans fewer than 150,000 clones, 70% to 90% being singletons. Sequences were obtained from peripheral blood. These receptors came from a human donor in a cohort sampled during active COVID-19.

This clone occurred once. The rearrangement joins TRBV3-1 (or the pseudogene TRBV3-2) to TRBJ2-5; 8 nucleotides line up with TRBD2. V was pared by 0 bases and J by 5 bases, with 5 bases of the junction left unmatched. The length of the CDR3 is 15 residues. Germline lookup yields CDR1 LGHDT and CDR2 YNNKEL (reference sequence). The chain's CDR3 is CASSQDAGGGETQYF. CDR3 in DNA: TGTGCCAGCAGCCAAGATGCGGGGGGCGGGGAGACCCAGTACTTC.

The rearrangement joins TRBV6-1 to TRBJ2-1; 7 bases fit TRBD2. The CDR3 spans 16 residues. J was trimmed by 5 bases and V by 3 bases; bases with no gene match: 10. From germline, CDR1 is MNHNS and CDR2 SASEGT. DNA for the CDR3: TGTGCCAGCAGTGACCCGATAAGCGGGGCGAACAATGAGCAGTTCTTC. It is translated as CASSDPISGANNEQFF.

The gene calls are TRBV7-2 and TRBJ2-4; the D is unclear. V lost 1 base to trimming and J lost 0 bases, with 13 bases between them. Germline values: CDR1 SGHTA, CDR2 FQGNSA. The CDR3 spans 17 residues. CDR3 in amino acids: CASSLVGSSLAKNIQYF. CDR3 sequence (DNA): TGTGCCAGCAGCTTAGTCGGTTCGAGCTTAGCCAAAAACATTCAGTACTTC.

The J gene is TRBJ2-7, the V gene TRBV11-2, with 9 bases matching TRBD2. Germline CDR1 and CDR2: SGHAT and FQNNGV. V shed 5 bases, J shed 0 bases, and the junction held 11 bases outside the gene matches. The CDR3 covers 17 residues. The CDR3 reads CASSRSVSGGSSYEQYF. CDR3 nucleotides: TGTGCCAGCAGCCGCTCGGTTAGCGGGGGCTCCTCCTACGAGCAGTACTTC. The entire variable domain, with the rest obtained from reference TRBV11-2 and TRBJ2-7, is as follows: EAGVAQSPRYKIIEKRQSVAFWCNPISGHATLYWYQQILGQGPKLLIQFQNNGVVDDSQLPKDRFSAERLKGVDSTLKIQPAKLEDSAVYLCASSRSVSGGSSYEQYFGPGTRLTVT.

The chain carries TRBV30 and TRBJ1-4; 8 nucleotides agree with TRBD1. CDR3 length: 16 amino acids. Germline trimming cut 2 bases from V and 4 bases from J; bases unmatched to any gene: 9. From germline, CDR1 is GTSNPN and CDR2 SVGIG (reference sequence). CDR3 amino acids: CAWSLDRGGFNEKLFF. The CDR3 DNA follows: TGTGCCTGGAGTTTAGACAGGGGAGGATTTAATGAAAAACTGTTTTTT.

This chain uses TRBV5-6 with TRBJ1-6; TRBD1 aligns across 8 bases. Per germline, CDR1 SGHDT and CDR2 YYEEEE. CDR3 length equals 15 residues. J lost 8 bases, V lost 3 bases, and 7 bases had no gene match. The CDR3 coding sequence is TGTGCCAGCAGCTACCTGACAGGGGAACATTCACCCCTCCACTTT. Translation: CASSYLTGEHSPLHF.

The CDR3 protein is CASSQEAGFNEQYF. CDR3 coding DNA: TGTGCCAGCAGCCAGGAAGCCGGGTTTAACGAGCAGTACTTC. The rearrangement joins TRBV3-1 (or the pseudogene TRBV3-2) to TRBJ2-7; D unclear. The CDR3 has 14 residues. Germline V gene data show CDR1 as LGHDT and CDR2 as YNNKEL (reference sequence). Deletions cut 3 bases from V and 5 bases from J, with 14 bases between.

With respect to this clone: Other DNA sequences in this specimen translate into the identical CDR3. V and J are TRBV15 and TRBJ2-3; D is uncertain. The CDR3 totals 15 residues. The V end was cut by 1 base, the J end by 1 base, with 9 bases between. In germline, CDR1 is LNHNV, CDR2 YYDKDF (reference sequence). Written as DNA, the CDR3 is TGTGCCACCAGCAGAGGAGGCGGTGGCACAGATACGCAGTATTTT. Its translation is CATSRGGGGTDTQYF.

The chain has TRBV10-3 and TRBJ2-5; D is undetermined. This CDR3 comprises 12 residues. V lost 10 bases and J lost 0, with 9 bases in between. Germline V gene sequence: CDR1 ENHRY, CDR2 SYGVKD. The DNA of the CDR3 is TGTGCCACCGGGTGGAACCAAGAGACCCAGTACTTC. This translates into CATGWNQETQYF.

The chain carries TRBV28 and TRBJ1-4, with D possibly being TRBD1 (5 bases). Germline V CDR1 and CDR2: MDHEN, SYDVKM. This CDR3 is 14 amino acids long. With 8 bases removed from V and 6 bases from J, the gap between germline ends came to 16 bases. CDR3 sequence: CASGGTAEDEKLFF. CDR3 sequence (DNA): TGTGCCAGCGGGGGGACTGCCGAGGATGAAAAACTGTTTTTT.

The gene calls are TRBV3-1 (or the pseudogene TRBV3-2) and TRBJ1-2, with 7 bases fitting TRBD1. This CDR3 is built from 17 residues. Germline assignment: CDR1 LGHDT and CDR2 YNNKEL (reference sequence). Germline trimming cut 1 base from V and 3 bases from J; bases unmatched to any gene: 11. CDR3 DNA sequence: TGTGCCAGCAGCCAAGCCCCCAGGGGGGTGGGCTACTATGGCTACACCTTC. It translates to CASSQAPRGVGYYGYTF.

This clone was seen once. V is TRBV7-2 and J is TRBJ2-6; D is possibly TRBD1 (5 bases). The CDR3 has 12 amino acids. V lost 5 bases and J lost 15, with 14 bases in between. Germline assignment: CDR1 SGHTA and CDR2 FQGNSA. CDR3 region: CASSPSSGALTF. The CDR3 DNA is TGTGCCAGCAGCCCCTCCTCTGGGGCCCTGACTTTC.

The chain employs TRBV19 and TRBJ2-3; a weak D match, TRBD1 (5 bases). Per germline, CDR1 LNHDA and CDR2 SQIVND (reference sequence). The CDR3 has 14 residues. V gave up 9 bases and J gave up 0 bases, with 13 bases separating them. This CDR3 reads CASRPPGSTDTQYF. CDR3 in DNA: TGTGCCAGCCGACCCCCAGGGAGCACAGATACGCAGTATTTT.

The chain has TRBV2 and TRBJ2-5; 10 bases are a match to TRBD1. Germline V gives CDR1 SNHLY, CDR2 FYNNEI. Trimming removed 6 bases from V and 1 base from J; junction bases left unmatched: 11. The CDR3 contains 17 residues. Here the CDR3 reads CASRRGQGVRTQETQYF. The CDR3 region has the DNA TGTGCCAGCAGAAGAGGACAGGGGGTTCGGACCCAAGAGACCCAGTACTTC.